The 20 T cell receptor beta chains in this list originate from one sample, sequenced in a study of blood T cells in healthy people across ages. A sample-barcoded 5' primer and a J-beta primer mix were used in a second PCR of about 7 to 12 cycles. TCRdb fed the 5' RACE reads into MiXCR, producing one record per CDR3 protein. The sample includes 1.4 million or so distinct CDR3 sequences, roughly 43% of them seen just once. The sample comprised blood. Every receptor here comes from a woman between 18 and 29 years old in good health.

The V call is TRBV20-1, the J call TRBJ2-1; possibly TRBD1 or TRBD2 for D (5 bases each). Trimming removed 5 bases from V and 10 bases from J, with 24 bases in between. Germline V gene sequence: CDR1 DFQATT, CDR2 SNEGSKA (reference sequence). CDR3 length: 15 amino acids. The CDR3 DNA follows: TGCAGTGCTGAAAATCGGGACGCCTACTCCGCGGAGCAGTTCTTC. Protein: CSAENRDAYSAEQFF.

The V gene is TRBV7-9, the J gene TRBJ1-1; D ambiguous. CDR1 and CDR2 from the germline V gene are SEHNR and FQNEAQ (reference sequence). Trimming took off 5 bases at V and 2 bases at J, with 24 bases between the two ends. The length of the CDR3 is 18 residues. CDR3 nucleotides: TGTGCCAGCAGCCTCTCGTCGGGGTTGGATAGGATAAACACTGAAGCTTTCTTT. This codes for CASSLSSGLDRINTEAFF.

The CDR3 loop reads CASSLGGGGLTYEQYF. The CDR3 coding sequence is TGTGCCAGCAGCTTAGGGGGGGGCGGACTGACCTACGAGCAGTACTTC. The chain uses TRBV7-2 and TRBJ2-7; D is perhaps TRBD2 (7 bases). The ends were cut back, 1 base at V and 2 bases at J, with 15 bases in the middle. The germline V gene encodes CDR1 SGHTA and CDR2 FQGNSA. The CDR3 is 16 residues long.

This chain uses TRBV28 with TRBJ2-5, with 7 bases that match TRBD1. The CDR3 runs 14 residues. The ends lost 6 bases at V and 5 bases at J; junction bases unmatched: 9. Germline V gene sequence: CDR1 MDHEN, CDR2 SYDVKM. CDR3 sequence (DNA): TGTGCCAGCAGGGCGACAGGGTTTGACGAGACCCAGTACTTC. This codes for CASRATGFDETQYF. Drawing the rest from reference TRBV28 and TRBJ2-5, the complete variable domain is DVKVTQSSRYLVKRTGEKVFLECVQDMDHENMFWYRQDPGLGLRLIYFSYDVKMKEKGDIPEGYSVSREKKERFSLILESASTNQTSMYLCASRATGFDETQYFGPGTRLLVL.

This clonotype has just a few counts. V gene TRBV6-2 or TRBV6-3 combines with J gene TRBJ2-3, with D perhaps being TRBD1 or TRBD2 (7 bases each). Germline V lookup: CDR1 MNHEY, CDR2 SVGEGT. The CDR3 loop spans 15 amino acids. The V end was cut by 6 bases, the J end by 4 bases, with 17 bases between. DNA of the CDR3: TGTGCCAGCAGGCCTTCTAGCGGACAGGCAGATACGCAGTATTTT. Its translation is CASRPSSGQADTQYF.

This clonotype was counted only a few times. V and J are TRBV7-9 and TRBJ1-1, with TRBD1 as a possible D gene (6 bases). Trimming pared 5 bases from V and 0 bases from J, leaving 25 bases between. The germline CDR1 and CDR2 sequences are SEHNR and FQNEAQ (reference sequence). The CDR3 is 19 amino acids. The CDR3 sequence: CASSIRKKDSRRMNTEAFF. The CDR3 DNA follows: TGTGCCAGCAGCATAAGAAAAAAGGACAGCCGGCGCATGAACACTGAAGCTTTCTTT. Looking up the rest from reference TRBV7-9 and TRBJ1-1 gives the full variable domain: DTGVSQNPRHKITKRGQNVTFRCDPISEHNRLYWYRQTLGQGPEFLTYFQNEAQLEKSRLLSDRFSAERPKGSFSTLEIQRTEQGDSAMYLCASSIRKKDSRRMNTEAFFGQGTRLTVV.

This chain's CDR3 is CASSPVASGGLETQYF. In nucleotides, the CDR3 is TGTGCCAGCAGCCCGGTCGCTAGCGGGGGTCTAGAGACCCAGTACTTC. The chain carries TRBV7-2 and TRBJ2-5; 10 nucleotides align to TRBD2. The V and J ends lost 5 bases and 4 bases, in that order; junction bases with no gene match: 10. The V gene's germline CDR1 is SGHTA and CDR2 FQGNSA. The CDR3 is 16 residues long. Variable domain in full (rest from reference TRBV7-2 and TRBJ2-5): GAGVSQSPSNKVTEKGKDVELRCDPISGHTALYWYRQSLGQGLEFLIYFQGNSAPDKSGLPSDRFSAERTGGSVSTLTIQRTQQEDSAVYLCASSPVASGGLETQYFGPGTRLLVL.

The gene calls are TRBV9 and TRBJ1-3; D not certain. The V end lost 4 bases, the J end lost 0 bases, and 11 bases lay between the germline ends. The germline CDR1 and CDR2 sequences are SGDLS and YYNGEE. This CDR3 has 15 amino acids. The CDR3 protein is CASSLSAFSGNTIYF. The CDR3 DNA is TGTGCCAGCAGCCTTTCGGCCTTCTCTGGAAACACCATATATTTT.

This chain joins TRBV6-6 and TRBJ1-5; possible D gene TRBD1, 5 bases. The CDR3 is 14 amino acids. Germline loops: CDR1 MNHNY, CDR2 SVGAGI (reference sequence). The V end was cut by 7 bases, the J end by 1 base, with 11 bases between. CDR3 sequence reads: CASITGVSNQPQHF. CDR3 in DNA: TGTGCCAGCATTACGGGGGTGAGCAATCAGCCCCAGCATTTT.

The chain couples TRBV3-1 to TRBJ2-7; TRBD2 is a possible D gene (5 bases). The DNA matches TRBJ2-5 better at its end, which makes the J call doubtful. Germline V gives CDR1 LGHDT, CDR2 YNNKEL (reference sequence). CDR3 length: 14 amino acids. Here the CDR3 reads CASSQTAEEETQYF. In nucleotides, the CDR3 is TGTGCCAGCAGCCAAACAGCGGAAGAGGAGACCCAGTACTTC.

The chain carries TRBV27 and TRBJ2-3, with TRBD2 matching 8 bases. Trimming took 8 bases from V and 1 from J; bases not matched to a gene: 8. CDR1 MNHEY and CDR2 SMNVEV come from the germline V gene (reference sequence). The CDR3 covers 15 residues. This chain's CDR3 is CASAVGRGGTDTQYF. The CDR3 coding sequence is TGTGCCAGCGCCGTGGGGCGGGGGGGCACAGATACGCAGTATTTT.

The genes are TRBV9 and TRBJ1-2; no clear D. CDR1 SGDLS and CDR2 YYNGEE come from the germline V gene. V was pared by 0 bases and J by 0 bases, with 9 bases between. CDR3 length equals 15 residues. In DNA form, the CDR3 reads TGTGCCAGCAGCGTAGGAGGAGGTTCTAACTATGGCTACACCTTC. Its translation: CASSVGGGSNYGYTF. The entire variable domain, with the rest obtained from reference TRBV9 and TRBJ1-2, is as follows: DSGVTQTPKHLITATGQRVTLRCSPRSGDLSVYWYQQSLDQGLQFLIQYYNGEERAKGNILERFSAQQFPDLHSELNLSSLELGDSALYFCASSVGGGSNYGYTFGSGTRLTVV.

This clonotype was found a few times. The chain recombines TRBV27 with TRBJ2-7; D may be TRBD1 or TRBD2 (5 bases each). The V and J ends lost 2 bases and 6 bases respectively, with 14 bases between them. The CDR3 contains 14 residues. CDR1 MNHEY and CDR2 SMNVEV come from the germline V gene (reference sequence). CDR3 nucleotide sequence: TGTGCCAGCAGTTTAGGGACGGCCCTCGGCGAGCAGTACTTC. Encoded protein: CASSLGTALGEQYF.

The chain has TRBV25-1 and TRBJ2-1; D possibly uses TRBD1 or TRBD2 (5 bases each). Gene TRBJ2-7 matches the end of the DNA better, so the J call may be wrong. CDR3 length equals 16 residues. The germline CDR1 and CDR2 sequences are MGHDK and SYGVNS. CDR3 amino acids: CASSGRPGSSYNEQYF. The DNA of the CDR3 is TGTGCCAGCAGTGGCCGACCAGGGAGCTCCTACAATGAGCAGTACTTC.

This chain connects TRBV29-1 to TRBJ2-5; 10 bases are a match to TRBD1. This CDR3 comprises 13 residues. The junction had 5 bases not matched to a gene; V was cut back by 5 bases and J by 5 bases. Per germline, CDR1 SQVTM and CDR2 ANQGSEA. The CDR3 sequence: CSVRQGAGETQYF. CDR3 DNA: TGCAGCGTTCGACAGGGGGCCGGGGAGACCCAGTACTTC. Supplemented by reference TRBV29-1 and TRBJ2-5, the full variable domain reads SAVISQKPSRDICQRGTSLTIQCQVDSQVTMMFWYRQQPGQSLTLIATANQGSEATYESGFVIDKFPISRPNLTFSTLTVSNMSPEDSSIYLCSVRQGAGETQYFGPGTRLLVL.

This chain connects TRBV4-2 to TRBJ2-1; no definite D call. The CDR3 length is 13 residues. Deletions cut 1 base from V and 7 bases from J, with 8 bases between. Looked up from germline, CDR1 is LGHNA and CDR2 is YNFKEQ. Here the CDR3 reads CASSQVQENEQFF. The CDR3 DNA reads TGTGCCAGCAGCCAAGTTCAGGAGAATGAGCAGTTCTTC.

J is TRBJ2-1 and V is TRBV5-1; TRBD1 agrees at 7 bases. CDR1 is SGHRS and CDR2 is YFSETQ in the germline V gene. The CDR3 covers 15 residues. The V gene end was trimmed by 3 bases and the J gene end by 10 bases; junction bases not matched to a gene: 13. The CDR3 is CASSWGTVSSYEQFF. In nucleotides, the CDR3 is TGCGCCAGCAGCTGGGGGACAGTTAGCTCCTACGAGCAGTTCTTC. The full variable domain, rest sourced from reference TRBV5-1 and TRBJ2-1, is KAGVTQTPRYLIKTRGQQVTLSCSPISGHRSVSWYQQTPGQGLQFLFEYFSETQRNKGNFPGRFSGRQFSNSRSEMNVSTLELGDSALYLCASSWGTVSSYEQFFGPGTRLTVL.

V is TRBV6-2 or TRBV6-3 and J is TRBJ1-5; D ambiguous. CDR1 is MNHEY and CDR2 is SVGEGT in the germline V gene. The V end lost 2 bases, the J end lost 4 bases, and 9 bases lay between the germline ends. The CDR3 loop spans 14 amino acids. CDR3 nucleotides: TGTGCCAGCAGTTACCTGGGTCCAAATCAGCCCCAGCATTTT. Translating it yields CASSYLGPNQPQHF.

This chain connects TRBV7-8 to TRBJ2-1, with TRBD2 matching over 10 bases. This CDR3 spans 17 amino acids. Germline CDR1 and CDR2: SGHVS and FQNEAQ. After removal of 2 bases from V and 1 base from J, the junction contained 5 bases not matched to a gene. CDR3 sequence (DNA): TGTGCCAGCAGCTTATTGCCTAGCGGGAGATCCTACAATGAGCAGTTCTTC. Amino acid sequence: CASSLLPSGRSYNEQFF.

This clonotype has just one count. This sequence joins TRBV6-2 or TRBV6-3 and TRBJ2-3; 9 bases agree with TRBD2. CDR3 length equals 15 residues. The ends lost 2 bases at V and 3 bases at J; junction bases unmatched: 3. From germline, CDR1 is MNHEY and CDR2 SVGEGT. CDR3 region: CASSYGGRETDTQYF. CDR3 nucleotides: TGTGCCAGCAGTTACGGCGGGAGGGAGACAGATACGCAGTATTTT.